A single sample is the source of the 28 T cell receptor beta chains below, sequenced in a study of blood T cells in healthy people across ages. Alongside a J-beta primer mix, a sample-barcoded 5' primer served in a second PCR lasting about 7 to 12 cycles. TCRdb used MiXCR to reprocess the 5' RACE reads, holding one entry per CDR3 protein. The sample consists of 1.6 million or so distinct CDR3 sequences, 30% to 35% of them appearing once. The specimen was blood. Source of these receptors: a young woman in good health.

This clonotype appeared many times. V usage is TRBV4-1 and J usage is TRBJ2-7, with D perhaps matching TRBD1 (5 bases). The CDR3 runs to 14 residues. Deletions cut 4 bases from V and 3 bases from J, with 13 bases between. Germline-derived CDR1 and CDR2 are MGHRA and YSYEKL. The CDR3 spells CASSPGRQIYEQYF. DNA for the CDR3: TGCGCCAGCAGCCCCGGTCGACAGATCTACGAGCAGTACTTC.

V and J are TRBV20-1 and TRBJ2-7; no reliable D call. Germline V gene data show CDR1 as DFQATT and CDR2 as SNEGSKA (reference sequence). This CDR3 has 13 amino acids. V lost 0 bases and J 3 bases, leaving 9 bases between the germline ends. The CDR3 DNA sequence: TGCAGTGCTAGAGACAGGCGAAACTACGAGCAGTACTTC. Translated, it gives CSARDRRNYEQYF.

The sample holds a few counts of this clonotype. At one boundary the junction diverges from the germline segment, which might be a read error. V gene TRBV12-3 or TRBV12-4 combines with J gene TRBJ2-5; D is ambiguous. The CDR3 is made up of 13 amino acids. DNA for the CDR3: TGTGCCGGCAGTTCCCTCGACTTGGAGACCCAGTACTTC. It translates to CAGSSLDLETQYF.

This clonotype turned up a few times. V is TRBV6-5 and J is TRBJ2-6, with TRBD1 matching 9 bases. The CDR3 sequence is 16 residues long. Germline CDR1 is MNHEY and CDR2 is SVGAGI. The trim removed 8 bases at V and 0 bases at J, leaving 5 bases unmatched. CDR3 loop: CASGGTGRSGANVLTF. The DNA for the CDR3 is TGTGCCAGCGGAGGGACAGGGCGCTCTGGGGCCAACGTCCTGACTTTC.

This chain joins TRBV28 and TRBJ2-3, with 7 bases matching TRBD1. Germline CDR1 reads MDHEN; CDR2 reads SYDVKM. V shed 5 bases and J 7 bases; nucleotides not matched to a gene: 12. CDR3 length equals 15 residues. CDR3 in amino acids: CASSQTGTLGYTQYF. The CDR3, as DNA: TGTGCCAGCAGTCAGACAGGGACGTTAGGGTATACGCAGTATTTT.

Concerning this clonotype itself: With a much larger clone just one base away, this may be a read error. This CDR3 is CASSQSARTGSEQYF. The CDR3, as DNA: TGCGCCAGCAGCCAATCGGCTCGTACAGGAAGCGAGCAGTACTTC. The chain employs TRBV4-1 and TRBJ2-7, with D possibly being TRBD1 (5 bases). CDR1 and CDR2 from the germline V gene are MGHRA and YSYEKL. V was trimmed by 2 bases and J by 6 bases, leaving 17 bases between them. CDR3 length: 15 amino acids.

The sample holds a few counts of this clonotype. The chain has TRBV4-2 and TRBJ2-1, with D possibly being TRBD2 (7 bases). The CDR3 is 18 residues long. Between the trimmed V and J ends, which lost 0 bases and 1 base, there was a span of 16 bases. Germline loops: CDR1 LGHNA, CDR2 YNFKEQ. The CDR3 reads CASSQDRWGGVSYNEQFF. The CDR3 DNA follows: TGTGCCAGCAGCCAAGATCGGTGGGGGGGCGTTTCCTACAATGAGCAGTTCTTC.

The chain combines TRBV6-1 with TRBJ2-1; 11 nucleotides match TRBD2. The CDR3 loop spans 14 amino acids. J gave up 5 bases and V 10 bases, and 7 bases lay outside the gene matches. CDR1 MNHNS and CDR2 SASEGT come from the germline V gene. CDR3 in amino acids: CAILLAGEDNEQFF. Written as DNA, the CDR3 is TGTGCCATCCTACTAGCGGGGGAAGACAATGAGCAGTTCTTC.

This chain links TRBV27 with TRBJ1-2, with D possibly being TRBD1 (6 bases). Germline V gene data show CDR1 as MNHEY and CDR2 as SMNVEV (reference sequence). V shed 4 bases and J shed 4 bases, with 22 bases lying between them. The CDR3 is made up of 17 amino acids. The CDR3 loop is CASSSDTRTGSIYGYTF. CDR3 bases: TGTGCCAGCAGTTCCGACACACGAACAGGGAGTATCTATGGCTACACCTTC.

This sequence joins TRBV3-1 and TRBJ2-1, with 11 bases that match TRBD2. The V and J ends lost 0 bases and 8 bases, in that order; junction bases with no gene match: 3. The CDR3 is 15 amino acids. CDR1 and CDR2 from the germline V gene are LGHDT and YNNKEL (reference sequence). DNA of the CDR3: TGTGCCAGCAGCCAAGATAGCGGGGGGGCCTATGAGCAGTTCTTC. Protein product: CASSQDSGGAYEQFF.

The rearrangement links TRBV14 to TRBJ2-7, with 12 nucleotides matching TRBD1. CDR1 is SGHDN and CDR2 is FVKESK in the germline V gene. This CDR3 has 17 residues. Trimming took 3 bases from V and 5 from J; bases not matched to a gene: 11. The CDR3 here is CASSQKPGQGAKDEQYF. The CDR3 nucleotides are TGTGCCAGCAGCCAGAAACCGGGACAGGGGGCGAAGGACGAGCAGTACTTC.

Concerning this clonotype: One end of the junction is discordant with germline, which a read error may explain. The gene calls are TRBV3-1 and TRBJ2-7; D may correspond to TRBD1 or TRBD2 (5 bases each). The germline V gene encodes CDR1 LGHDT and CDR2 YNNKEL (reference sequence). CDR3 length equals 16 residues. The CDR3 DNA follows: TGTGCCGGCAGCCAGGATGGGACGGTGAGCTCCTACGAGCAGTACTTC. It codes for CAGSQDGTVSSYEQYF.

The gene calls are TRBV3-1 and TRBJ1-2; no clear D gene. CDR3 size: 15 residues. V gave up 1 base and J gave up 8 bases, with 17 bases separating them. Germline V gene lookup returns CDR1 LGHDT and CDR2 YNNKEL (reference sequence). The CDR3 DNA reads as TGTGCCAGCAGCCAAGTTCCAGAAGCGGTCAAAGGCTACACCTTC. Translated: CASSQVPEAVKGYTF.

This clonotype was counted between two and nine times. J is TRBJ2-5 and V is TRBV7-3; D might be TRBD2 (6 bases). The V gene lost 5 bases and the J gene lost 4 bases, with 23 bases spanning the gap. Germline V gene data show CDR1 as SGHTA and CDR2 as FQGTGA. CDR3 length: 17 amino acids. The CDR3: CASSPQSYRVGGETQYF. The CDR3 bases are TGTGCCAGCAGCCCCCAGTCGTATAGGGTGGGAGGAGAGACCCAGTACTTC.

This clonotype has just a few counts. The chain's CDR3 is CASSLTGNYEQFF. DNA for the CDR3: TGTGCCAGCAGCTTAACCGGGAACTATGAGCAGTTCTTC. This chain joins TRBV11-2 and TRBJ2-1; possible D gene TRBD2, 5 bases. Germline CDR1 and CDR2: SGHAT and FQNNGV. The CDR3 contains 13 residues. The germline V and J ends were trimmed by 2 bases and 8 bases, with 10 bases remaining between them.

The V gene is TRBV5-1, the J gene TRBJ2-1; 14 nucleotides line up with TRBD2. From germline, CDR1 is SGHRS and CDR2 YFSETQ. This CDR3 has 17 residues. V trimming: 4 bases; J trimming: 4 bases; junction bases outside the gene matches: 7. The chain's CDR3 is CASSHGTSGSHYNEQFF. The CDR3 nucleotides are TGCGCCAGCAGCCACGGGACTAGCGGGAGTCATTACAATGAGCAGTTCTTC.

This clonotype came up a few times. This rearrangement joins TRBV5-4 to TRBJ2-1; 11 nucleotides agree with TRBD2. The CDR3 has 15 amino acids. V gave up 4 bases and J gave up 7 bases; unmatched junction bases: 7. Germline V gives CDR1 SGHNT, CDR2 YYREEE (reference sequence). The CDR3 DNA is TGTGCCAGCAGCCCATTCCCTAGCGGGGGGAATGAGCAGTTCTTC. Its translation: CASSPFPSGGNEQFF.

Many counts were recorded for this clonotype. The chain joins TRBV20-1 to TRBJ2-5, with TRBD2 matching over 7 bases. V dropped 5 bases and J dropped 9; count of bases not matched to a gene: 21. This CDR3 comprises 16 residues. The V gene's germline CDR1 is DFQATT and CDR2 SNEGSKA (reference sequence). The CDR3 loop reads CSAPPRGRALSGAQYF. The CDR3 DNA sequence: TGCAGTGCTCCCCCTAGGGGACGAGCCTTGAGCGGGGCCCAGTACTTC.

This clonotype has just a few counts. The rearrangement links TRBV27 to TRBJ2-1; 9 bases fit TRBD2. The CDR3 extends over 16 amino acids. V lost 6 bases to trimming and J lost 8 bases; unmatched junction nucleotides: 14. Germline V lookup: CDR1 MNHEY, CDR2 SMNVEV (reference sequence). Written as DNA, the CDR3 is TGTGCCAGCAGCCGTTTGGCGGGAGGGCCAAACGATGAGCAGTTCTTC. The encoded protein is CASSRLAGGPNDEQFF.

This clonotype was observed a few times. V gene TRBV6-1 combines with J gene TRBJ2-1; D is perhaps TRBD1 (5 bases). Germline-derived CDR1 and CDR2 are MNHNS and SASEGT. Trimming stripped 7 bases from V and 1 base from J, with 8 bases between. This CDR3 contains 13 residues. CDR3 DNA sequence: TGTGCCAGCATTCGGACATCCTACAATGAGCAGTTCTTC. This sequence encodes CASIRTSYNEQFF.

The chain is built from TRBV7-9 and TRBJ2-3; TRBD1 matches 8 bases. The CDR3 sequence is 16 residues long. Germline CDR1 reads SEHNR; CDR2 reads FQNEAQ (reference sequence). J gave up 0 bases and V 4 bases, and 6 bases lay outside the gene matches. CDR3 nucleotides: TGTGCCAGCAGCTCGAGGACAGGGTGGAGCACAGATACGCAGTATTTT. Translating it yields CASSSRTGWSTDTQYF.

This clonotype was picked up a small number of times. The rearrangement uses TRBV25-1 and TRBJ1-1; D is undetermined. The V end was cut by 0 bases, the J end by 1 base, with 6 bases between. Germline CDR1 is MGHDK and CDR2 is SYGVNS. This CDR3 has 14 amino acids. CDR3 sequence reads: CASSEYKQNTEAFF. Here the CDR3 DNA reads TGTGCCAGCAGTGAATATAAGCAGAACACTGAAGCTTTCTTT.

V is TRBV7-3 and J is TRBJ2-5; unclear D gene. This CDR3 has 14 amino acids. CDR1 is SGHTA, CDR2 FQGTGA, per germline. With 5 bases removed from V and 5 bases from J, the gap between germline ends came to 15 bases. CDR3 bases: TGTGCCAGCAGCCCTACTGCTAACAGTGAGACCCAGTACTTC. It translates to CASSPTANSETQYF.

The chain combines TRBV7-2 with TRBJ2-1; no definite D call. The CDR3 loop spans 14 amino acids. V was trimmed by 5 bases and J by 6 bases, leaving 14 bases between them. Germline-derived CDR1 and CDR2 are SGHTA and FQGNSA. The CDR3 reads CASSLQRVANEQFF. The CDR3 DNA is TGTGCCAGCAGCCTACAAAGGGTGGCCAATGAGCAGTTCTTC.

The rearrangement links TRBV2 to TRBJ2-3; D may be TRBD1 (6 bases). This CDR3 comprises 15 residues. Germline V lookup: CDR1 SNHLY, CDR2 FYNNEI. V dropped 4 bases and J dropped 0 bases, with 11 bases sitting between them. Here the CDR3 DNA reads TGTGCCAGCAGTGTACAGGGAACTAGCACAGATACGCAGTATTTT. This sequence encodes CASSVQGTSTDTQYF. The full variable domain, rest sourced from reference TRBV2 and TRBJ2-3, is EPEVTQTPSHQVTQMGQEVILRCVPISNHLYFYWYRQILGQKVEFLVSFYNNEISEKSEIFDDQFSVERPDGSNFTLKIRSTKLEDSAMYFCASSVQGTSTDTQYFGPGTRLTVL.

This clonotype was recorded only once. The CDR3 DNA sequence: TGTGCCAGCAGCCAAGGGACTACCTCTCAGCAGTACTTC. It translates to CASSQGTTSQQYF. This rearrangement joins TRBV3-1 to TRBJ2-7, with D possibly TRBD2 on 6 matching bases. Germline lookup yields CDR1 LGHDT and CDR2 YNNKEL (reference sequence). V lost 1 base and J 8 bases, leaving 12 bases between the germline ends. The CDR3 consists of 13 residues.

The chain joins TRBV20-1 to TRBJ2-1, with a possible D match to TRBD2 (6 bases). The CDR3 spans 16 residues. Germline values: CDR1 DFQATT, CDR2 SNEGSKA (reference sequence). V was clipped by 1 base and J by 3 bases, with 16 bases between them. CDR3 DNA: TGCAGTGCTAGAGGGGATACGGGAGTGAACTACAATGAGCAGTTCTTC. Translation gives CSARGDTGVNYNEQFF.

CDR3 DNA: TGTGCCAGCAGCATGCGACAGGGAACAAAACTGTTTTTT. The encoded protein is CASSMRQGTKLFF. The chain employs TRBV7-9 and TRBJ1-4; 7 nucleotides agree with TRBD1. The CDR3 sequence is 13 residues long. Per the germline V gene, CDR1 is SEHNR and CDR2 is FQNEAQ (reference sequence). Trimming removed 5 bases from V and 10 bases from J; junction bases left unmatched: 7.